These 6 T cell receptor beta chains came from one sample sequenced in a study of blood T cell repertoires in COVID-19. Profiling relied on immunoSEQ multiplex PCR, and the TCRdb table lists in-frame clones only, not all of them. The sample lists roughly 88,000 clones; around nine tenths were seen once. Sequenced: peripheral blood. Source of these receptors: a woman aged 55-69 years with COVID-19, enrolled during active disease.

This chain links TRBV18 with TRBJ2-7; 7 bases agree with TRBD1. Germline CDR1 is KGHSH and CDR2 is LQKENI. With V trimmed by 3 bases and J by 0 bases, 2 bases remained unmatched. There are 14 residues in the CDR3. The CDR3 loop is CASSPGQSSYEQYF. As DNA, the CDR3 is TGTGCCAGCTCACCGGGACAGAGCTCCTACGAGCAGTACTTC.

This chain links TRBV6-5 with TRBJ1-1; D possibly corresponds to TRBD1 (5 bases). V dropped 2 bases and J dropped 0 bases, with 10 bases sitting between them. This CDR3 has 15 residues. Germline-derived CDR1 and CDR2 are MNHEY and SVGAGI. The CDR3 spells CASSYGGSMNTEAFF. CDR3 DNA sequence: TGTGCCAGCAGTTACGGGGGGAGCATGAACACTGAAGCTTTCTTT.

The chain joins TRBV3-1 (or the pseudogene TRBV3-2) to TRBJ2-3, with D possibly being TRBD2 (6 bases). Germline lookup yields CDR1 LGHDT and CDR2 YNNKEL (reference sequence). V was pared by 8 bases and J by 2 bases, with 14 bases between. The CDR3 loop spans 14 amino acids. The CDR3 bases are TGTGCCAGCGGACCACGGGGACTCACAGATACGCAGTATTTT. As protein: CASGPRGLTDTQYF.

The rearrangement joins TRBV4-2 to TRBJ2-7; TRBD1 matches at 9 bases. Trimming took 2 bases from V and 6 from J; bases not matched to a gene: 5. This CDR3 contains 14 residues. The germline V gene encodes CDR1 LGHNA and CDR2 YNFKEQ. For the CDR3, the DNA is TGTGCCAGCAGCCAAAACAGGGGGCTGGCCGAGCAGTACTTC. Translated, it gives CASSQNRGLAEQYF.

This chain joins TRBV7-9 and TRBJ2-7; 9 bases align to TRBD1. CDR3 size: 11 residues. Germline V CDR1 and CDR2: SEHNR, FQNEAQ (reference sequence). Losses at the gene ends were 10 bases for V and 4 bases for J; bases not matched to a gene: 2. CDR3 sequence (DNA): TGTGCCACGGACAGGGGATACGAGCAGTACTTC. This codes for CATDRGYEQYF.

The chain recombines TRBV5-1 with TRBJ2-2, with TRBD2 matching 9 bases. The junction had 2 bases not matched to a gene; V was cut back by 8 bases and J by 3 bases. There are 13 residues in the CDR3. Germline loops: CDR1 SGHRS, CDR2 YFSETQ. CDR3: CASKRGDTGELFF. The CDR3 region has the DNA TGCGCCAGTAAGCGGGGGGACACCGGGGAGCTGTTTTTT.